The clone carrying this T cell receptor beta chain was counted a few times. Antigen specificity is unknown. Patients between 18 and 65 years old had hyperthyroidism, newly diagnosed and lasting under 2 months. Used for diagnoses were clinical symptoms, serum thyroxine and TRAb, thyroid ultrasound and orbital computed tomography. The sample belongs to a study of T cells in Graves' hyperthyroidism and ophthalmopathy. Study details: Peripheral blood collection took place at initial diagnosis, before any treatment.

Whole-study findings and limits: Researchers found most expanded thyroid clonotypes above 0.001 in blood as well.

V lost 7 bases, J lost 3 bases, and 14 bases lay in between. This CDR3 is 14 amino acids long. Germline V CDR1 and CDR2: MDHEN, SYDVKM. Researchers took RNA transcripts and amplified the TCR beta CDR3 regions from them. A first-round RT-PCR of the TCR CDR3 used the HTBI primer set. One entry per CDR3 protein, called by TCRdb with MiXCR from the multiplex PCR reads. The sample shows nearly 600,000 distinct CDR3 sequences, approximately 15% of them seen only once. The genes are TRBV28 and TRBJ2-3; D unclear. What was sequenced was blood. The source is a woman under 40 with Graves' hyperthyroidism that later progressed to Graves' ophthalmopathy. CDR3 sequence: CASNSPDGTDTQYF. The CDR3 DNA is TGTGCCAGCAATTCCCCCGACGGAACAGATACGCAGTATTTT.